This passage covers 15 T cell receptor beta chains from one sample sequenced in a study of T cell responses to AZD1222 COVID-19 vaccine. Using immunoSEQ multiplex PCR, the repertoire was profiled, and TCRdb retains in-frame clones only, with some absent. Of around 110,000 clones in the sample, about nine tenths were seen once. The specimen comprised peripheral blood, sampled 28 days after the second AZD1222 dose. These receptor sequences come from an adult who received the AZD1222 COVID-19 vaccine.

The rearrangement uses TRBV6-2 or TRBV6-3 and TRBJ2-5; 9 nucleotides align to TRBD2. CDR1 and CDR2 (germline): MNHEY, SVGEGT. The length of the CDR3 is 15 residues. J gave up 4 bases and V 4 bases, and 7 bases lay outside the gene matches. CDR3 nucleotides: TGTGCCAGCAGTTCCCAGCGGGGGGCTCGAGAGACCCAGTACTTC. Residues: CASSSQRGARETQYF.

The gene calls are TRBV5-1 and TRBJ1-4, with D unresolved. The V end was cut by 6 bases, the J end by 0 bases, with 15 bases between. CDR1 is SGHRS, CDR2 YFSETQ, per germline. The CDR3 extends over 16 amino acids. CDR3 protein: CASNRGVAATNEKLFF. CDR3 DNA: TGCGCCAGCAACCGTGGGGTGGCGGCAACTAATGAAAAACTGTTTTTT.

V and J are TRBV9 and TRBJ2-1; D gene uncertain. V was pared by 4 bases and J by 5 bases, with 10 bases between. CDR1 and CDR2 from the germline V gene are SGDLS and YYNGEE. This CDR3 has 13 residues. The CDR3 DNA reads as TGTGCCAGCAGCACGTCGACTGACAATGAGCAGTTCTTC. Protein: CASSTSTDNEQFF. The variable domain in full, with the rest retrieved from reference TRBV9 and TRBJ2-1, is DSGVTQTPKHLITATGQRVTLRCSPRSGDLSVYWYQQSLDQGLQFLIQYYNGEERAKGNILERFSAQQFPDLHSELNLSSLELGDSALYFCASSTSTDNEQFFGPGTRLTVL.

The rearrangement links TRBV5-1 to TRBJ1-1; unclear D gene. Per germline, CDR1 SGHRS and CDR2 YFSETQ. CDR3 length: 13 residues. The V gene lost 4 bases and the J gene lost 6 bases, with 13 bases spanning the gap. CDR3 loop: CASSPGGSSEAFF. The CDR3 DNA follows: TGCGCCAGCAGCCCGGGCGGGTCCTCTGAAGCTTTCTTT.

V and J are TRBV5-1 and TRBJ2-5; 8 bases are a match to TRBD2. V lost 4 bases to trimming and J lost 3 bases; unmatched junction nucleotides: 11. The CDR3 loop spans 16 amino acids. In germline, CDR1 is SGHRS, CDR2 YFSETQ. The CDR3 loop is CASSGAAVAGKETQYF. For the CDR3, the DNA is TGCGCCAGCAGCGGGGCGGCGGTAGCGGGGAAAGAGACCCAGTACTTC.

The rearrangement links TRBV27 to TRBJ1-1; the match to TRBD1 covers 9 bases. The CDR3 covers 16 residues. Germline V gene sequence: CDR1 MNHEY, CDR2 SMNVEV (reference sequence). J lost 4 bases, V lost 5 bases, and 11 bases had no gene match. The CDR3 protein is CASSAGQGKGGTEAFF. CDR3 DNA sequence: TGTGCCAGCAGTGCCGGACAGGGGAAGGGCGGCACTGAAGCTTTCTTT.

The CDR3 region is CASSLEKGSNTEAFF. The CDR3 region has the DNA TGTGCCAGCAGCTTAGAGAAGGGTTCGAACACTGAAGCTTTCTTT. The gene calls are TRBV7-3 and TRBJ1-1, with no clear D. The CDR3 length is 15 residues. The germline gives CDR1 SGHTA, CDR2 FQGTGA. Trimming pared 2 bases from V and 1 base from J, leaving 11 bases between.

The chain couples TRBV27 to TRBJ1-1; 7 nucleotides agree with TRBD1. CDR1 is MNHEY, CDR2 SMNVEV, per germline (reference sequence). V shed 8 bases, J shed 1 base, and the junction held 10 bases outside the gene matches. This CDR3 comprises 15 residues. The chain's CDR3 is CASVMRGRANTEAFF. CDR3 DNA: TGTGCCAGCGTCATGAGGGGGCGCGCGAACACTGAAGCTTTCTTT.

This chain joins TRBV9 and TRBJ2-7; 8 bases agree with TRBD2. This CDR3 has 16 residues. The V gene end was trimmed by 4 bases and the J gene end by 7 bases; junction bases not matched to a gene: 16. The germline CDR1 and CDR2 sequences are SGDLS and YYNGEE. The CDR3 is CASSPRKGLGSGEQYF. CDR3 nucleotides: TGTGCCAGCAGCCCCCGCAAGGGACTAGGGTCTGGTGAGCAGTACTTC.

The rearrangement joins TRBV5-6 to TRBJ1-1; 8 bases line up with TRBD1. The V segment lost 4 bases and the J segment 4 bases; nucleotides outside the gene matches: 6. The CDR3 runs to 14 residues. The V gene's germline CDR1 is SGHDT and CDR2 YYEEEE. CDR3 nucleotide sequence: TGTGCCAGCAGCCCGGACAGGGTGACCACTGAAGCTTTCTTT. Its translation is CASSPDRVTTEAFF.

The rearrangement uses TRBV7-2 and TRBJ2-1; perhaps TRBD2 as D (6 bases). With 2 bases removed from V and 9 bases from J, the gap between germline ends came to 14 bases. Germline values: CDR1 SGHTA, CDR2 FQGNSA. The CDR3 contains 14 residues. The CDR3 DNA is TGTGCCAGCAGCTTACCCCTGACTAGGGGTGAGCAGTTCTTC. It translates to CASSLPLTRGEQFF.

This chain connects TRBV27 to TRBJ1-6; no firm D call. CDR1 and CDR2 from the germline V gene are MNHEY and SMNVEV (reference sequence). V was cut by 7 bases and J by 0 bases, with 28 bases left in between. The CDR3 spans 21 residues. As DNA, the CDR3 is TGTGCCAGCACCCCGCAGCAGTTCGGCCCGATGATCGGCTCCTATAATTCACCCCTCCACTTT. It yields the protein CASTPQQFGPMIGSYNSPLHF.

The chain links TRBV10-3 to TRBJ2-7; D not resolved. Germline lookup yields CDR1 ENHRY and CDR2 SYGVKD. V was shortened by 6 bases and J by 0 bases, with 12 bases between the two germline ends. This CDR3 comprises 14 residues. The CDR3 nucleotides read TGTGCCATCAGAAATACGGGTGCCTCCTACGAGCAGTACTTC. Translating gives CAIRNTGASYEQYF.

The genes are TRBV6-5 and TRBJ2-7, with D perhaps being TRBD1 or TRBD2 (5 bases each). CDR3 length: 13 residues. V lost 3 bases and J 2 bases, leaving 8 bases between the germline ends. Germline V gene data show CDR1 as MNHEY and CDR2 as SVGAGI. CDR3 region: CASSYGGPYEQYF. DNA of the CDR3: TGTGCCAGCAGTTATGGGGGACCCTACGAGCAGTACTTC.

V usage is TRBV7-3 and J usage is TRBJ2-1; D is unresolved. V lost 1 base, J lost 6 bases, and 7 bases lay in between. Germline V gives CDR1 SGHTA, CDR2 FQGTGA. This CDR3 region has 13 residues. The CDR3, as DNA: TGTGCCAGCAGCTTAAACGGGTTCAATGAGCAGTTCTTC. The encoded protein is CASSLNGFNEQFF. Complete variable domain (other parts from reference TRBV7-3 and TRBJ2-1): GAGVSQTPSNKVTEKGKYVELRCDPISGHTALYWYRQSLGQGPEFLIYFQGTGAADDSGLPNDRFFAVRPEGSVSTLKIQRTERGDSAVYLCASSLNGFNEQFFGPGTRLTVL.